Sequencing of this TCR beta chain was carried out in a study of CD8 T cells in ankylosing spondylitis. Whole-study results and caveats: Reported data indicate significant enrichment of disease-linked clones within matched ankylosing spondylitis synovial fluid.

Germline V CDR1 and CDR2: MNHEY, SMNVEV (reference sequence). CDR3 length: 17 amino acids. J gave up 0 bases and V 5 bases, and 11 bases lay outside the gene matches. Note on this clonotype: As yet, its antigen is unknown.

TCRdb re-called the 5' RACE reads through MiXCR, storing one row per CDR3 protein. The repertoire holds around 330,000 distinct CDR3 sequences, with roughly 12% as singletons. Sample: blood, either unsorted or a sorted T cell fraction (not recorded which). The source of this sequence is a female donor with ankylosing spondylitis or in good health (not recorded which). The chain recombines TRBV27 with TRBJ2-3; 7 bases fit TRBD1. CDR3 residues: CASSPLWTGGSTDTQYF. The CDR3 nucleotides are TGTGCCAGCAGTCCCCTATGGACAGGTGGTAGCACAGATACGCAGTATTTT.